The rows below give T cell receptor beta chains drawn from one sample of a study of cytomegalovirus exposure and HLA in healthy donors. Generated by immunoSEQ multiplex PCR, the TCRdb table keeps only in-frame clones and is missing some. The sample carries 180,000 or so clones, more than 80% recorded once. Sequencing was carried out using PBMCs. These receptors all stem from a woman between 18 and 29 years old in good health and CMV-seronegative. Both conserved end residues are part of each CDR3. D genes are given only for firm matches. Where a row states a size, it is once, few, many or the class of an expanded clone; other rows omit it.

D gene | J gene | clone size | V gene | CDR3 DNA | CDR3 protein
TRBD2 | TRBJ2-1 | few | TRBV6-4 | TGTGCCAGCAGTGAGCGGGAGAACAATGAGCAGTTCTTC | CASSERENNEQFF
. | TRBJ2-1 | . | TRBV6-6 | TGTGCCAGCAGTTACGAGGGTTACCATGAGCAGTTCTTC | CASSYEGYHEQFF
. | TRBJ2-2 | few | TRBV21-1 | TGTGCCAGCAGCAAAGTGGGGGGGAACACCGGGGAGCTGTTTTTT | CASSKVGGNTGELFF
. | TRBJ1-1 | . | TRBV25-1 | TGTGCCAGCAGTGGAAACGGGAGGACGAGTTGGACTGAAGCTTTCTTT | CASSGNGRTSWTEAFF
. | TRBJ2-7 | . | TRBV11-2 | TGTGCCAGCAGCTTAGTGCGGAACGGGGACGAGCAGTACTTC | CASSLVRNGDEQYF
. | TRBJ1-1 | . | TRBV18 | TGTGCCAGCTCACCACGGGACTCGAACGGTGAAGCTTTCTTT | CASSPRDSNGEAFF
. | TRBJ1-3 | . | TRBV4-1 | TGCGCCAGCAGCCTAGGGAGGGGCCGGACGTCCTCTGGAAACACCATATATTTT | CASSLGRGRTSSGNTIYF
. | TRBJ2-7 | . | TRBV18 | TGTGCCAGCTCACCACCGGGGGGGCGCCTGCCCCACGAGCAGTACTTC | CASSPPGGRLPHEQYF
TRBD2 | TRBJ2-2 | . | TRBV28 | TGTGCCAGCAGTTACGGGACTAGCGGGAGGGGAACGAACACCGGGGAGCTGTTTTTT | CASSYGTSGRGTNTGELFF
TRBD1 | TRBJ2-7 | once | TRBV15 | TGTGCCACCAGCAGAGGTGGGACCGGGACAGGGAGCGAGCAGTACTTC | CATSRGGTGTGSEQYF
TRBD2 | TRBJ2-1 | . | TRBV15 | TGTGCCACCAGCTTAGGTAGCGGGAGATCGGATGAGCAGTTCTTC | CATSLGSGRSDEQFF
. | TRBJ2-2 | . | TRBV28 | TGTGCCAGCAGTTTAGGTGGGACTGGACCCGGGGAGCTGTTTTTT | CASSLGGTGPGELFF
TRBD2 | TRBJ2-1 | . | TRBV28 | TGTGCCGTGAGCCCAGGGACTACGGGGGTCGATGAGCAGTTCTTC | CAVSPGTTGVDEQFF
TRBD2 | TRBJ2-1 | . | TRBV30 | TGTGCCTGGAGTCAGGCTAGCGGGAGATATGAGCAGTTCTTC | CAWSQASGRYEQFF
. | TRBJ1-2 | few | TRBV28 | TGTGCCAGCAGCCAAGGCGAGGACATCTATGGCTACACCTTC | CASSQGEDIYGYTF
. | TRBJ1-1 | . | TRBV11-2 | TGTGCCAGCAGCTTATTCAGTGAAGCTTTCTTT | CASSLFSEAFF
TRBD2 | TRBJ2-3 | . | TRBV5-1 | TGCGCCAGCAGAGAAAAAGCGGGAGCCCCCGCGGATACGCAGTATTTT | CASREKAGAPADTQYF
. | TRBJ1-1 | . | TRBV6-5 | TGTGCCAGCAGTTCATCCCCGGGACTTGGGGCTTTCTTT | CASSSSPGLGAFF
. | TRBJ2-7 | . | TRBV4-1 | TGCGCCAGCAGCCAGACCACCGGGACATTAGGACCATACGAGCAGTACTTC | CASSQTTGTLGPYEQYF
. | TRBJ2-7 | . | TRBV6-5 | TGTGCCAGCAGTCAGGGTACAGTTACACCCTCGAAGTACTTC | CASSQGTVTPSKYF
TRBD2 | TRBJ2-3 | . | TRBV16 | TGTGCCAGCAGCCAATCGAGGACTAGCGGGGGCGGATATACGCAGTATTTT | CASSQSRTSGGGYTQYF
. | TRBJ1-4 | few | TRBV4-1 | TGCGCCAGCGGAAGAGCCGGGAGTCGGAATGAAAAACTGTTTTTT | CASGRAGSRNEKLFF
TRBD1 | TRBJ1-2 | few | TRBV5-8 | TGTGCCAGCAGCTCTCCAGGGACAGGAACCTATGGCTACACCTTC | CASSSPGTGTYGYTF
TRBD2 | TRBJ2-1 | . | TRBV7-3 | TGTGCCAGCAGCTCTAGCGGACCCAACAATGAGCAGTTCTTC | CASSSSGPNNEQFF
. | TRBJ1-2 | . | TRBV2 | TGTGCCAGCATGCCGATCCAGATTAACTATGGCTACACCTTC | CASMPIQINYGYTF
TRBD2 | TRBJ2-3 | . | TRBV11-1 | TGCGCCAGCACCAATCAACGGGGGGTACCCTTGGATACGCAGTATTTT | CASTNQRGVPLDTQYF
TRBD2 | TRBJ2-1 | . | TRBV7-9 | TGTGCCAGCAGCTTAACTAGCGGGAGTATGGATGAGCAGTTCTTC | CASSLTSGSMDEQFF
. | TRBJ1-3 | . | TRBV5-1 | TGCGCCAGCAGCTATGACAACTCTGGAAACACCATATATTTT | CASSYDNSGNTIYF
TRBD2 | TRBJ2-3 | . | TRBV18 | TGTGCCAGCTCCAAGCGGGAGGGCCGGGCAGATACGCAGTATTTT | CASSKREGRADTQYF
TRBD1 | TRBJ1-1 | . | TRBV7-2 | TGTGCCAGCAGCTTAGGTCCAGGGGGGACTGAAGCTTTCTTT | CASSLGPGGTEAFF
. | TRBJ1-1 | . | TRBV7-9 | TGTGCCAGCAGCTTATTCGCGATGAACACTGAAGCTTTCTTT | CASSLFAMNTEAFF
TRBD2 | TRBJ2-3 | . | TRBV5-5 | TGTGCCAGCAGCCGGACCCCATGGACTAGCGGGAGAATGAGTGCAGATACGCAGTATTTT | CASSRTPWTSGRMSADTQYF
TRBD2 | TRBJ2-7 | . | TRBV28 | TGTGCCAGCATGGGGGGGTCCTACGAGCAGTACTTC | CASMGGSYEQYF
. | TRBJ2-7 | once | TRBV19 | TGTGCCAGTAGGACGCGGGACGGCTACGAGCAGTACTTC | CASRTRDGYEQYF
. | TRBJ1-5 | . | TRBV4-1 | TGCGCCAGCAGTCCCTCGGGGGGCAATCAGCCCCAGCATTTT | CASSPSGGNQPQHF
TRBD1 | TRBJ2-2 | . | TRBV7-9 | TGTGCCAGCAGCGCAGGGACAGGGGAAACCGGGGAGCTGTTTTTT | CASSAGTGETGELFF
. | TRBJ2-7 | . | TRBV5-1 | TGCGCCAGCAGCTTGTCCGAGGACTTTACCTACGAGCAGTACTTC | CASSLSEDFTYEQYF
. | TRBJ1-5 | . | TRBV28 | TGTGCCAGCAGACCTACAGGGCCTAATCAGCCCCAGCATTTT | CASRPTGPNQPQHF
. | TRBJ1-1 | . | TRBV6-6 | TGTGCCAGCAGTTACTCTGGGACAAAGAACACTGAAGCTTTCTTT | CASSYSGTKNTEAFF
TRBD2 | TRBJ2-1 | . | TRBV6-6 | TGTGCCAGCAGTCGTCTGGGACTAGCCTACAATGAGCAGTTCTTC | CASSRLGLAYNEQFF
TRBD2 | TRBJ2-7 | medium-sized | TRBV10-3 | TGTGCCATCAGCCCCGGGACTAGAGGCTACGAGCAGTACTTC | CAISPGTRGYEQYF
TRBD1 | TRBJ2-3 | . | TRBV19 | TGTGCCAGTAGTGTTAGACAGGGATACACAGATACGCAGTATTTT | CASSVRQGYTDTQYF
. | TRBJ2-3 | . | TRBV4-1 | TGCGCCAGCAGCCAAGGAGGAAAAACAGATACGCAGTATTTT | CASSQGGKTDTQYF
TRBD1 | TRBJ2-7 | . | TRBV28 | TGTGCCAGCAGGGGACAGGGGGCGAGGGGGTTCTACGAGCAGTACTTC | CASRGQGARGFYEQYF
. | TRBJ2-2 | . | TRBV2 | TGTGCCAGCGATCGACAGAAAAACACCGGGGAGCTGTTTTTT | CASDRQKNTGELFF
. | TRBJ1-2 | . | TRBV6-5 | TGTGCCAGCAGGATGGAGGGTAGCTATGGCTACACCTTC | CASRMEGSYGYTF
TRBD2 | TRBJ2-1 | . | TRBV7-2 | TGTGCCAGCAGCGAGAGCGGGAGTCAGTTCTTC | CASSESGSQFF
. | TRBJ2-1 | . | TRBV11-3 | TGTGCCAGCAGCTTATCTCGAGCGGCCAACAATGAGCAGTTCTTC | CASSLSRAANNEQFF
. | TRBJ1-4 | few | TRBV6-5 | TGTGCCAGCAGGCAGGGGACCAATGAAAAACTGTTTTTT | CASRQGTNEKLFF
. | TRBJ1-4 | . | TRBV23-1 | TGCGCCACTCAAACAGGGATCCCGAATGAAAAACTGTTTTTT | CATQTGIPNEKLFF
. | TRBJ2-3 | . | TRBV4-2 | TGTGCCAGCAGCCAAGAATATCGAGCGGCAGATACGCAGTATTTT | CASSQEYRAADTQYF
. | TRBJ2-7 | . | TRBV29-1 | TGCAGCGTTGAAGAACAGGGCGAGCAGTACTTC | CSVEEQGEQYF
TRBD2 | TRBJ2-7 | . | TRBV11-2 | TGTGCCAGCAGCTTGCTCGCGGGAGGATCCTACGAGCAGTACTTC | CASSLLAGGSYEQYF